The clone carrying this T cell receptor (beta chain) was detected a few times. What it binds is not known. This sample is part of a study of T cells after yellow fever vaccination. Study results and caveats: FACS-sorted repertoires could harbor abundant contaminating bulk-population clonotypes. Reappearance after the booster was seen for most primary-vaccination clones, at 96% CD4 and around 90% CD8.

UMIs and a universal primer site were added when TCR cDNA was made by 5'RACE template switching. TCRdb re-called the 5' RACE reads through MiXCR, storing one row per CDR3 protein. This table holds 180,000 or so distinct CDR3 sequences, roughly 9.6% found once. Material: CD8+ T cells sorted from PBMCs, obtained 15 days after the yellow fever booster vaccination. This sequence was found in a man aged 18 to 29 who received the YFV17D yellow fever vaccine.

In nucleotides, the CDR3 is TGTGCCAGCAGTTACACCGGCAGGGGAACAACTAATGAAAAACTGTTTTTT. This encodes CASSYTGRGTTNEKLFF. The chain uses TRBV6-5 and TRBJ1-4; D might be TRBD1 (6 bases). The CDR3 is made up of 17 amino acids. The germline V gene has CDR1 MNHEY and CDR2 SVGAGI. The ends were cut back, 2 bases at V and 0 bases at J, with 13 bases in the middle.